The 25 T cell receptor beta chains below were found in one sample sequenced in a study of cytomegalovirus exposure and HLA in healthy donors. The PCR had 60 Vbeta and 13 Jbeta primers. The assay was immunoSEQ multiplex PCR, and TCRdb's table has in-frame clones only and misses some. The sample contains under 200,000 clones, around three quarters of which appear only once. Sequenced sample: PBMCs. Receptors originate from a man between 40 and 49 years old in good health and CMV-seronegative.

The chain recombines TRBV9 with TRBJ2-2; D not resolved. The CDR3 extends over 15 amino acids. Germline V gives CDR1 SGDLS, CDR2 YYNGEE. V was clipped by 7 bases and J by 0 bases, with 13 bases between them. The CDR3 nucleotides are TGTGCCAGCGCGGAAACCGGCCCGAACACCGGGGAGCTGTTTTTT. Protein sequence: CASAETGPNTGELFF.

This sequence joins TRBV9 and TRBJ2-1; D gene uncertain. V was pared by 0 bases and J by 0 bases, with 10 bases between. Germline loops: CDR1 SGDLS, CDR2 YYNGEE. This CDR3 is built from 16 residues. The CDR3 sequence: CASSVDGVSSYNEQFF. Here the CDR3 DNA reads TGTGCCAGCAGCGTAGATGGTGTTAGCTCCTACAATGAGCAGTTCTTC. The full variable domain, completed using reference TRBV9 and TRBJ2-1, is DSGVTQTPKHLITATGQRVTLRCSPRSGDLSVYWYQQSLDQGLQFLIQYYNGEERAKGNILERFSAQQFPDLHSELNLSSLELGDSALYFCASSVDGVSSYNEQFFGPGTRLTVL.

The CDR3 DNA reads as TGTGCCAGCTCTCTCCCGGACAGGTGGGACACCGGGGAGCTGTTTTTT. It is translated as CASSLPDRWDTGELFF. The chain combines TRBV27 with TRBJ2-2; 7 bases are a match to TRBD1. With V trimmed by 8 bases and J by 3 bases, 12 bases remained unmatched. This CDR3 has 16 amino acids. Germline values: CDR1 MNHEY, CDR2 SMNVEV (reference sequence).

The rearrangement joins TRBV11-2 to TRBJ2-2; tentatively, D is TRBD2 (6 bases). The CDR3 runs 17 residues. The ends were cut back, 1 base at V and 5 bases at J, with 17 bases in the middle. CDR1 and CDR2 (germline): SGHAT, FQNNGV. The CDR3 spells CASSLGVGTLGTGELFF. CDR3 nucleotide sequence: TGTGCCAGCAGCTTAGGAGTAGGGACTCTTGGTACCGGGGAGCTGTTTTTT. The complete variable domain, with remaining parts taken from reference TRBV11-2 and TRBJ2-2, reads EAGVAQSPRYKIIEKRQSVAFWCNPISGHATLYWYQQILGQGPKLLIQFQNNGVVDDSQLPKDRFSAERLKGVDSTLKIQPAKLEDSAVYLCASSLGVGTLGTGELFFGEGSRLTVL.

V gene TRBV9 combines with J gene TRBJ2-5, with 8 bases aligning to TRBD1. J was trimmed by 2 bases and V by 4 bases; bases with no gene match: 10. The CDR3 loop spans 16 amino acids. Germline V gene data show CDR1 as SGDLS and CDR2 as YYNGEE. The CDR3 here is CASSQGGRGPQETQYF. The DNA for the CDR3 is TGTGCCAGCAGCCAGGGGGGCAGGGGGCCACAAGAGACCCAGTACTTC.

In this sample, this clone turned up a few times. The rearrangement uses TRBV4-1 and TRBJ1-5; maybe TRBD1 (5 bases). CDR1 and CDR2 from the germline V gene are MGHRA and YSYEKL. V lost 8 bases and J 0 bases, leaving 11 bases between the germline ends. The CDR3 is 14 residues long. DNA of the CDR3: TGCGCCAGCTCTGGGGGGGGTAGCAATCAGCCCCAGCATTTT. Translated, it gives CASSGGGSNQPQHF.

The J gene is TRBJ2-5, the V gene TRBV7-2, with D hard to call. V was pared by 5 bases and J by 2 bases, with 12 bases between. The CDR3 has 14 amino acids. Germline CDR1 reads SGHTA; CDR2 reads FQGNSA. DNA of the CDR3: TGTGCCAGCAGCCCCGTCGGTGTTCAAGAGACCCAGTACTTC. Its protein is CASSPVGVQETQYF.

V usage is TRBV5-1 and J usage is TRBJ1-1; TRBD1 is a possible D gene (6 bases). Germline V gives CDR1 SGHRS, CDR2 YFSETQ. The CDR3 covers 20 residues. Trimming removed 0 bases from V and 0 bases from J, with 24 bases in between. The CDR3 sequence is CASSLVITITGTSMNTEAFF. As DNA, the CDR3 is TGCGCCAGCAGCTTGGTCATTACAATAACCGGGACAAGTATGAACACTGAAGCTTTCTTT.

The V gene is TRBV6-5, the J gene TRBJ1-5; weak D call: TRBD1 (6 bases). The V gene's germline CDR1 is MNHEY and CDR2 SVGAGI. The CDR3 loop spans 15 amino acids. V was shortened by 6 bases and J by 3 bases, with 15 bases between the two germline ends. The chain's CDR3 is CASRPFGQLNQPQHF. The CDR3, as DNA: TGTGCCAGCAGACCATTTGGACAGCTCAATCAGCCCCAGCATTTT.

V usage is TRBV19 and J usage is TRBJ2-3; tentative D call: TRBD1 (6 bases). Germline CDR1 and CDR2: LNHDA and SQIVND (reference sequence). The CDR3 consists of 15 residues. V lost 3 bases, J lost 5 bases, and 15 bases lay in between. The CDR3 coding sequence is TGTGCCAGTAGTATTGGGCCAGGGGCATTAGATACGCAGTATTTT. It is translated as CASSIGPGALDTQYF.

This clone showed up just a few times. The chain uses TRBV29-1 and TRBJ2-3; TRBD2 agrees at 7 bases. J gave up 9 bases and V 2 bases, and 2 bases lay outside the gene matches. Germline-derived CDR1 and CDR2 are SQVTM and ANQGSEA. This CDR3 contains 11 residues. The CDR3 coding sequence is TGCAGCGTTGAACCCGGGGGGACGCAGTATTTT. Encoded protein: CSVEPGGTQYF.

The chain recombines TRBV7-2 with TRBJ1-4, with 8 bases lining up with TRBD1. J lost 5 bases, V lost 5 bases, and 4 bases had no gene match. This CDR3 contains 14 residues. Germline CDR1 SGHTA, CDR2 FQGNSA. In DNA form, the CDR3 reads TGTGCCAGCAGCCCCGGGACAGGAAATGAAAAACTGTTTTTT. It encodes CASSPGTGNEKLFF.

The rearrangement uses TRBV10-3 and TRBJ1-5; 9 bases match TRBD1. V was clipped by 10 bases and J by 7 bases; unmatched bases: 8. The CDR3 is 13 residues long. In germline, CDR1 is ENHRY, CDR2 SYGVKD. DNA for the CDR3: TGTGCCACGTCCCGGGACAGGGACCAGCCCCAGCATTTT. It specifies CATSRDRDQPQHF.

This clone has just one count. The chain is built from TRBV4-3 and TRBJ2-1; perhaps TRBD1 as D (6 bases). Trimming took 2 bases from V and 4 from J, leaving 21 bases between them. The CDR3 has 18 residues. CDR1 and CDR2 (germline): LGHNA, YSLEER. In nucleotides, the CDR3 is TGCGCCAGCAGCCAAAGAGAAGCCCCAGGGGCCGGATACAATGAGCAGTTCTTC. This gives the protein CASSQREAPGAGYNEQFF.

This clone occurred once. The chain recombines TRBV7-3 with TRBJ2-6; D gene uncertain. V shed 5 bases and J shed 0 bases, with 14 bases lying between them. The length of the CDR3 is 17 residues. Per the germline V gene, CDR1 is SGHTA and CDR2 is FQGTGA. The CDR3 bases are TGTGCCAGCAGCCCGTTGACACCGAGCTCTGGGGCCAACGTCCTGACTTTC. Its protein is CASSPLTPSSGANVLTF.

Only a few counts were recorded for this clone. The chain carries TRBV18 and TRBJ2-5; a weak D match, TRBD2 (6 bases). The CDR3 consists of 13 residues. V lost 6 bases and J lost 4, with 12 bases in between. CDR1 KGHSH and CDR2 LQKENI come from the germline V gene. The CDR3 here is CASSPVRGETQYF. CDR3 DNA: TGTGCCAGCTCCCCCGTGCGGGGAGAGACCCAGTACTTC.

CDR3 amino acids: CASSLGFYRGGYEQYF. The CDR3 DNA sequence: TGTGCCAGCAGCTTAGGGTTCTACAGGGGCGGCTACGAGCAGTACTTC. The rearrangement links TRBV7-2 to TRBJ2-7, with 7 bases aligning to TRBD1. Germline V gene data show CDR1 as SGHTA and CDR2 as FQGNSA. The CDR3 is 16 residues long. V lost 1 base, J lost 3 bases, and 9 bases stayed unmatched.

V usage is TRBV10-3 and J usage is TRBJ2-7, with a possible D match to TRBD2 (5 bases). The V end was cut by 3 bases, the J end by 0 bases, with 12 bases between. The length of the CDR3 is 15 residues. Germline assignment: CDR1 ENHRY and CDR2 SYGVKD. The CDR3 loop reads CAISDGGSNSYEQYF. In nucleotides, the CDR3 is TGTGCCATCAGTGATGGAGGTTCAAACTCCTACGAGCAGTACTTC.

The chain's CDR3 is CASSPRDSPETQYF. The CDR3 DNA is TGCGCCAGCAGCCCCCGGGACTCCCCAGAGACCCAGTACTTC. The V gene is TRBV5-1, the J gene TRBJ2-5; perhaps TRBD2 as D (6 bases). The CDR3 consists of 14 residues. The V end was cut by 4 bases, the J end by 4 bases, with 14 bases between. CDR1 is SGHRS and CDR2 is YFSETQ in the germline V gene.

The V gene is TRBV19, the J gene TRBJ1-5; D gene ambiguous. This CDR3 is built from 10 residues. Germline V gives CDR1 LNHDA, CDR2 SQIVND (reference sequence). V lost 11 bases, J lost 11 bases, and 13 bases lay in between. The CDR3 here is CAGYERSQHF. CDR3 coding DNA: TGTGCCGGATACGAGCGATCCCAGCATTTT.

The V gene is TRBV13, the J gene TRBJ1-4; 8 bases line up with TRBD1. CDR1 is PRHDT, CDR2 FYEKMQ, per germline (reference sequence). This CDR3 has 16 amino acids. The ends lost 5 bases at V and 0 bases at J; junction bases unmatched: 5. The DNA for the CDR3 is TGTGCCAGCAGCCCTGACAGGGGTGCAACTAATGAAAAACTGTTTTTT. Translation gives CASSPDRGATNEKLFF.

For this clone: This same CDR3 is encoded by further DNA sequences in the sample. The CDR3 DNA reads as TGCAGTGCTAGAGGAGGTGAAAAACTGTTTTTT. It encodes CSARGGEKLFF. The gene calls are TRBV20-1 and TRBJ1-4; no reliable D call. Germline CDR1 reads DFQATT; CDR2 reads SNEGSKA (reference sequence). The CDR3 consists of 11 residues. Trimming took 1 base from V and 7 from J, leaving 4 bases between them.

This clone was recorded once. The chain couples TRBV7-2 to TRBJ2-1; possible D gene TRBD2, 6 bases. The length of the CDR3 is 17 residues. In germline, CDR1 is SGHTA, CDR2 FQGNSA. Between the trimmed V and J ends, which lost 5 bases and 1 base, there was a span of 18 bases. CDR3 amino acids: CASSGRGGRRSYNEQFF. The CDR3 coding sequence is TGTGCCAGCAGCGGACGAGGAGGGAGGAGGTCCTACAATGAGCAGTTCTTC.

The chain recombines TRBV5-6 with TRBJ2-1; 10 bases align to TRBD2. CDR1 is SGHDT, CDR2 YYEEEE, per germline. V was pared by 2 bases and J by 0 bases, with 11 bases of the junction left unmatched. The CDR3 totals 19 residues. The CDR3 here is CASSFVAPSGGNSYNEQFF. The CDR3, as DNA: TGTGCCAGCAGCTTTGTAGCGCCTAGCGGGGGCAACTCCTACAATGAGCAGTTCTTC.

The V and J genes are TRBV7-2 and TRBJ1-5; D is uncertain. Trimming stripped 2 bases from V and 3 bases from J, with 8 bases between. The germline V gene encodes CDR1 SGHTA and CDR2 FQGNSA. The CDR3 runs 14 residues. In nucleotides, the CDR3 is TGTGCCAGCAGCTTAAGGCGGAACAATCAGCCCCAGCATTTT. Its translation: CASSLRRNNQPQHF.